The T cell receptor (beta chain) described here comes from a study of blood T cell repertoires in COVID-19. Generated by immunoSEQ multiplex PCR, the TCRdb table keeps only in-frame clones and is missing some. This table has more than 300,000 clones, roughly 90% appearing once. CDR1 and CDR2 from the germline V gene are SGHRS and YFSETQ. V dropped 3 bases and J dropped 7; count of bases not matched to a gene: 4. This CDR3 is 15 amino acids long. Points on this clone: Other DNA sequences within the sample encode an identical CDR3.

Source material: PBMCs or T cells enriched from blood (not recorded which). This sequence originates from a woman between 25 and 40 years old who had been exposed to COVID-19. The J gene is TRBJ1-6, the V gene TRBV5-1; 10 bases are a match to TRBD1. In DNA form, the CDR3 reads TGCGCCAGCAGCTCCGGGACAGGGGAGAATTCACCCCTCCACTTT. As protein: CASSSGTGENSPLHF.